This T cell receptor (beta chain) was sequenced during a study of cytomegalovirus exposure and HLA in healthy donors (dated by TCRdb to 2017 to 2019). Broadly, across the study: An earlier analysis of approximately 640 of the donors reported 250 to 300 Gb of sequence data and around 120 million unique TCR beta sequences from roughly 180 million T cells. Using immunosequencing, the study profiled T cell repertoires from around 680 subjects and related those repertoires to cytomegalovirus serostatus. The aim of the study was to test whether cataloging public T cell receptors could identify signatures of past pathogen exposure. Every repertoire in the discovery cohort had been generated on one and the same sequencing platform. Alongside the repertoire data, information on donor age, sex, ethnicity and CMV serostatus was compiled. HLA typing covered class I and class II loci at four-digit resolution. An early release that covered fewer than 750 HLA-typed donors contained approximately 300 gigabases of sequencing data and 65 million to 100 million unique TCR sequences. Typing coverage varied by locus: 629-630 donors for A, B, C, DRB1 and DQB1; around 560 for DQA1; more than 600 for DPA1; approximately 470 for DPB1. The study combined high-throughput TCR immunosequencing, statistical association of individual TCRs with disease status, and machine learning to predict cytomegalovirus infection status. Among some 400 genotyped donors of the cohort, an average of roughly 230,000 unique TCR beta nucleotide sequences was sequenced per donor, of which about 19% were non-productive. Besides the first cohort of 500 to 700 subjects, a separate validation cohort made up of 120 different subjects was used. In a later genetic analysis, genome-wide SNP genotypes for 398 of the 666 donors were used, and that subset was treated as a discovery cohort. A handful of DR-DQ haplotypes were handled as single units for association and clustering because linkage in the cohort was strong. In the later analysis, no new phenotypic data were used to find candidate immune exposures; instead, reliance was placed on TCR beta sequences and their occurrence across donors. To decide whether each TCR beta V gene segment behaved as functional or pseudogenic, an earlier analysis of some 540 of the donors relied on high-throughput TCR beta sequencing. Of the roughly 410 genotyped donors, 65% to 90% were placed in the genetic ancestry cluster associated with self-reported Caucasian donors. In a later analysis, previously published TCR beta repertoires from fewer than 750 donors were re-analyzed and high-resolution HLA genotyping was added so that TCR occurrence patterns could be studied. The research as a whole found: The authors suggested that the approach could potentially be extended to other disease states and immunological phenotypes. Most TCR sequences were seen in very few donors, while some public TCRs were found in many individuals. A further reported finding was that TCR beta sequences accurately predicted the HLA-A and HLA-B alleles for most subjects in the first cohort. In a later genetic analysis, fewer N-insertions in productive TCRs were reported among donors in an Asian-associated ancestry cluster than the roughly 710-donor mean. An earlier analysis of approximately 540 of the donors showed that most TCR beta V segments appeared in productive rearrangements either about 90% or about 30% of the time, which broadly matched IMGT annotations. Cytomegalovirus status was reported to be diagnosed by the classifier with high specificity and sensitivity in both the original and validation cohorts. CMV serostatus was the only immune exposure information available for the cohort. Because counts were too low, 15 to 20 rarely observed V segments, including chromosome 9 orphons, were left out of the earlier analysis of 587 of the donors. A later analysis found that TCR association rates varied across HLA loci, with DRB1 alleles showing the most associated TCRs and HLA-C alleles the fewest. Some IMGT-functional V segments, including TRBV6-2 and TRBV6-3, could not be told apart with the 87-base-pair reads, so those segments were excluded. A few of the identified cytomegalovirus-associated TCR beta chains were confirmed in vitro to be specific for cytomegalovirus antigens. Correlated functional status among segregating V segments might reflect linkage disequilibrium, but an unknown experimental factor could not be ruled out. This cohort had only TCR beta chains sequenced, and the lack of alpha or paired-chain data limited which features could be detected. Roughly uniform sequencing depth across donors was assumed in presence/absence analyses, although this assumption may not hold. Because some donors lacked HLA typing at each locus, the association tests relied only on the typed subset. According to a later analysis, most CMV-associated TCR beta chains appeared to be HLA-restricted, and the HLA associations seemed to be driven largely by CMV exposure. In the study, about 150 TCR beta chains were listed as associated with cytomegalovirus. A later analysis reported that several top co-occurrence clusters appeared linked to parvovirus B19, influenza, CMV and Epstein-Barr virus. Assigning TCR associations to individual alleles was difficult when HLA alleles, especially DR and DQ, strongly co-occurred. In a later analysis, over 15,000 TCR beta sequences were associated with specific HLA alleles at a false discovery rate of 0.05. The sequencing pipeline was judged likely to have produced a cluster of highly shared sequence variants as a technical artifact. An association between a missense DCLRE1C variant and V-gene and J-gene trimming of TCR beta chains was found in a later genetic analysis and replicated in an independent cohort. Compared with equally common non-associated chains, HLA-associated TCR beta chains in a later analysis were more clonally expanded and had lower generation probabilities.

Receptors were amplified or captured by the immunoSEQ multiplex PCR assay. A mixture of 60 forward primers for TCR Vbeta segments and 13 reverse primers for TCR Jbeta segments was used in the multiplex PCR. The CDR3 region of rearranged TCR beta genes was amplified from genomic DNA by a multiplex PCR assay. The amplified TCR beta libraries were sequenced on the Illumina HiSeq System as 87-base-pair reads. Under the source paper's analysis protocol: In a later analysis, some 80 million unique TCR beta chains were counted across the 500 to 850 repertoires, and about 9.9 million of these chains were shared by at least two donors. To remove PCR and sequencing errors, raw reads were error-corrected and collapsed into unique sequences using a nearest-neighbor algorithm that merged closely related sequences. To assign V, D and J gene segments, CDR3 sequences were aligned to IMGT reference sequences. For a sequence to be retained, a match of at least six nucleotides to both a V gene segment and a J gene segment was required. A rearrangement was called productive if the CDR3 had no stop codons and remained in frame with V and J, and every other rearrangement was called non-productive. Following IMGT convention, CDR3 was defined as the stretch from the second conserved V-encoded cysteine to the conserved J-encoded phenylalanine. In an earlier analysis of roughly 610 of the donors, sequences lacking an unambiguous match to a single V gene segment were excluded. An earlier analysis of a few hundred of the donors classified V segments as functional when productive rearrangements were above 56.7% and as segregating when the standard deviation between donors was above 5%. A statistical classification framework was built to diagnose cytomegalovirus status from the catalog of TCR beta chain sequences. In a later analysis, TCR nucleotide sequences were compared against IMGT/GENE-DB human TR gene sequences so that V and J genes could be assigned. A later analysis assigned CDR3 sequences and most-parsimonious VDJ recombination scenarios with the TCRdist pipeline. A later analysis defined each TCR beta chain by its CDR3 amino acid sequence plus V-gene family, and excluded reads lacking a unique V-gene family. To address suspected cross-contamination and a sequencing artifact, a later analysis removed under 600 highly shared, low-generation-probability nucleotide sequences. In a later analysis, a clonal expansion index for each public chain was calculated from normalized within-repertoire ranks of inferred template counts. Generation probabilities in a later analysis came from a VDJ recombination model fitted to out-of-frame rearrangements, and those results were checked against IGoR. In a later analysis, hypergeometric tests were used to score TCR-TCR, TCR-HLA and TCR-CMV co-occurrence, with a repertoire-size bias correction applied to TCR pairs. To estimate false discovery rates, a later analysis permuted the HLA or CMV assignments 20 times. In a later analysis, co-occurring TCRs were grouped using DBSCAN, and TCRdist sequence similarity was added for clustering within HLA-allele-positive subsets. Repertoires with fewer than 30,000 or more than 120,000 public chains were left out of co-occurrence clustering, as were roughly five repertoires with anomalous nucleotide sharing. The table was pulled from immuneACCESS by TCRdb, which kept in-frame rearrangements only. Such tables lose some clones; where checked, under half of the loss comes from unresolved V genes, and the rest has no known cause. The V and J calls and clone size come from that table; D and trimming were worked out from the DNA. Counted in this sample were under 95,000 clones; around four fifths of them appeared once. The ten largest clones take up 2% to 2.5% of the sample.

A note on this clone: There is no known antigen for this receptor. No qualities accompany the bases; no much larger clone lies one base away.

Ends trimmed: V by 0 bases, J by 6 bases; bases unmatched to a gene: 10. Inclusive of the bounding cysteine and phenylalanine, the CDR3 is 19 residues long. Only CDR3 DNA remains: 57 bases, in frame from the first base. Via the germline V gene (reference sequence), CDR1 is SEHNR and CDR2 FQNEAQ. The cohort comprised approximately 700 healthy bone marrow donors. At the time of sampling, every cohort member was nominally healthy, though immune exposures that went unrecorded were likely present. The donor tested CMV seronegative, placing the donor among the approximately 360 seronegative members of the cohort. A peripheral blood sample was provided by each donor, and peripheral blood mononuclear cells were used for TCR beta sequencing. Genomic DNA extraction from the blood cell samples was performed with the Qiagen DNeasy Blood Extraction Kit.

Sequenced material: PBMCs. This sequence was found in a boy between 10 and 17 years old in good health and CMV-seronegative. The rearranged chain carries TRBV7-9 and TRBJ2-1; a stretch of 14 junction bases matches TRBD2. The nucleotide sequence is TGTGCCAGCAGCTTAGCTCCAGGGACTAGCGGGAGAGGGGCCAATGAGCAGTTCTTC. Translated, this gives CASSLAPGTSGRGANEQFF. Where the CDR3 stops, the reference TRBV7-9 and TRBJ2-1 genes take over; the full variable domain is DTGVSQNPRHKITKRGQNVTFRCDPISEHNRLYWYRQTLGQGPEFLTYFQNEAQLEKSRLLSDRFSAERPKGSFSTLEIQRTEQGDSAMYLCASSLAPGTSGRGANEQFFGPGTRLTVL.